Below, one T cell receptor (beta chain) is given with its context. This sample is part of a study of blood T cell repertoires in COVID-19. Study details: The cDNA or gDNA used as material had been derived from T cells, B-cell-depleted T cells, or PBMCs.

The V gene end was trimmed by 2 bases and the J gene end by 8 bases; junction bases not matched to a gene: 9. From germline, CDR1 is SGHKS and CDR2 YYEKEE (reference sequence). The CDR3 sequence is 15 residues long. Some clones are missing from TCRdb's copy, which holds only in-frame ones; the method was immunoSEQ multiplex PCR. The data contain roughly 430,000 clones, over 75% of them singletons. This receptor was obtained from a woman aged 40 to 50 with acute COVID-19. Sequenced sample: PBMCs or T cells enriched from blood (not recorded which). The chain couples TRBV5-5 to TRBJ1-2; TRBD1 aligns across 10 bases. This CDR3 is CASSFTAGTGDGYTF. CDR3 DNA sequence: TGTGCCAGCAGCTTTACGGCCGGGACAGGGGACGGCTACACCTTC.